Listed here is a single TCR beta chain. Its antigen remains unidentified. Sequenced by immunoSEQ multiplex PCR; TCRdb stores in-frame clones only, minus some. The data hold about 60,000 clones, with about 85% observed a single time. This entry is derived from a study of radiotherapy plus CTLA-4 blockade in lung cancer. Study-wide background: Disease control was achieved by about 29% of patients, and objective responses by less than 20%.

Focal radiation with ipilimumab CTLA-4 blockade was given to patients with chemo-refractory metastatic non-small-cell lung cancer. The CDR3 length is 13 residues. V was trimmed by 3 bases and J by 6 bases, leaving 12 bases between them. The germline gives CDR1 SGHDN, CDR2 FVKESK. Study results and caveats: The best predictor of response was reported to be early blood T cell clone dynamics, with interferon-beta. Blood saw expansion of tumor-derived TCR clones after radiotherapy plus ipilimumab.

The specimen was peripheral blood, collected from a patient treated with radiotherapy plus ipilimumab. The V and J genes are TRBV14 and TRBJ2-7, with a possible D match to TRBD2 (6 bases). The clonotype was recovered from a human donor with non-small cell lung cancer who had a partial response to radiotherapy plus ipilimumab. In DNA, the CDR3 is TGTGCCAGCAGCCATGGTCGGGGAGGCGAGCAGTACTTC. It encodes CASSHGRGGEQYF.